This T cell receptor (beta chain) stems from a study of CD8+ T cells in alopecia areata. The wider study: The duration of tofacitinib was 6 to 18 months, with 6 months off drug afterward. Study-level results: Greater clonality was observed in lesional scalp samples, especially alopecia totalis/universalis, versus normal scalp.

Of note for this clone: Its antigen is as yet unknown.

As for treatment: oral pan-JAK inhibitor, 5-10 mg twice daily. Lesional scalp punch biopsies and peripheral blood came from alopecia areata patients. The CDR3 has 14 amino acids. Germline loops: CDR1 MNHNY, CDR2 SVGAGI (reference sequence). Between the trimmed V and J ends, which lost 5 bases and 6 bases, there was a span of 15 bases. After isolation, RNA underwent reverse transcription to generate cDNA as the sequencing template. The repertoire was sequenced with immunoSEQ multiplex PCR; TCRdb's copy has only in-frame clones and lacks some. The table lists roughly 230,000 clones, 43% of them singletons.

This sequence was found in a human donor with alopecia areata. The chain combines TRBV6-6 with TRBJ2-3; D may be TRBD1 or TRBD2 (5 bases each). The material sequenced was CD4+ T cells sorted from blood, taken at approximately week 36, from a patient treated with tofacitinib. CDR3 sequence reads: CASSTGPTSDTQYF. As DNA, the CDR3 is TGTGCCAGCAGTACGGGACCTACCTCGGATACGCAGTATTTT.